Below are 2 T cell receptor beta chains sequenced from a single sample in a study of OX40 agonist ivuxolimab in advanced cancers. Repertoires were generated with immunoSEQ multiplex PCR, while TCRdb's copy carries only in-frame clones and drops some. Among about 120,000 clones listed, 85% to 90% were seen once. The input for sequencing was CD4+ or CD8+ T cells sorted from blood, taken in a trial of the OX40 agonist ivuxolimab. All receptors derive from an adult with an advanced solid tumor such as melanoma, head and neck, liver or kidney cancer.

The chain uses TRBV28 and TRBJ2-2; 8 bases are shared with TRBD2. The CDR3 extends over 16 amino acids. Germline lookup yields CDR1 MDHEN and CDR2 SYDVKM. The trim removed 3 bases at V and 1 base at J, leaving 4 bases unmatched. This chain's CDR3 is CASSFSGTVNTGELFF. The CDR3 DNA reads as TGTGCCAGCAGTTTTAGCGGGACGGTGAACACCGGGGAGCTGTTTTTT.

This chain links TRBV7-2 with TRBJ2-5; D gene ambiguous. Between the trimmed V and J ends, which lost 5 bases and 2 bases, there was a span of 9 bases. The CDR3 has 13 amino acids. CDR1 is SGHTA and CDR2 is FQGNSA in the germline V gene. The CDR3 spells CASSPDPQETQYF. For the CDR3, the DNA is TGTGCCAGCAGCCCCGACCCGCAAGAGACCCAGTACTTC.